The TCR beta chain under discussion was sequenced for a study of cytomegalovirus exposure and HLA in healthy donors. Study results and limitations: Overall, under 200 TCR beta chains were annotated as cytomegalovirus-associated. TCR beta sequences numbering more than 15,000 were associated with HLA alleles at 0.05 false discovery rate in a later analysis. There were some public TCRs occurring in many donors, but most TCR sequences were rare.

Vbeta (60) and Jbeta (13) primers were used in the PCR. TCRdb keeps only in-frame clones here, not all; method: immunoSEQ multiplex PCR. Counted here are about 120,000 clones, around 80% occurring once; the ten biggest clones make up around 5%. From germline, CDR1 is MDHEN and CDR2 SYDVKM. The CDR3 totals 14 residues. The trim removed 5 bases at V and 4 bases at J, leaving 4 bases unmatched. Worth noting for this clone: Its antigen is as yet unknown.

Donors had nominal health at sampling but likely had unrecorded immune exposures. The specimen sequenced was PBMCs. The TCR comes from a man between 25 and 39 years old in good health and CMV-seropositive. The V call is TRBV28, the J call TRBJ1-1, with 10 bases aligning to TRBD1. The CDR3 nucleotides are TGTGCCAGCAGTCCGGGGGACAGGGGCACTGAAGCTTTCTTT. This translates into CASSPGDRGTEAFF.